This TCR beta chain stems from a study of cytomegalovirus exposure and HLA in healthy donors. Study observations and caveats: Information on immune exposure was restricted to one variable (CMV serostatus). Presence/absence analyses assumed roughly uniform sequencing depth across donors, which may not hold. In vitro, a few CMV-associated chains proved specific for CMV antigens.

PCR primers comprised 60 Vbeta and 13 Jbeta primers. This table comes from immunoSEQ multiplex PCR, and its TCRdb copy is limited to in-frame clones, with some not included. This sample carries some 150,000 clones, 75% to 85% of them seen once, and the ten largest clones take 1.1% to 1.5%. Germline-derived CDR1 and CDR2 are SNHLY and FYNNEI. This CDR3 spans 13 amino acids. V lost 7 bases to trimming and J lost 7 bases, with 13 bases between them. On this clone itself: Its antigen is unidentified.

The V gene is TRBV2, the J gene TRBJ2-2; tentative D call: TRBD2 (6 bases). This sequence originates from a woman aged 40 to 55 in good health and CMV-seronegative. The specimen sequenced was PBMCs. CDR3 region: CASNWRESGELFF. DNA of the CDR3: TGTGCCAGCAATTGGAGGGAGAGCGGGGAGCTGTTTTTT.